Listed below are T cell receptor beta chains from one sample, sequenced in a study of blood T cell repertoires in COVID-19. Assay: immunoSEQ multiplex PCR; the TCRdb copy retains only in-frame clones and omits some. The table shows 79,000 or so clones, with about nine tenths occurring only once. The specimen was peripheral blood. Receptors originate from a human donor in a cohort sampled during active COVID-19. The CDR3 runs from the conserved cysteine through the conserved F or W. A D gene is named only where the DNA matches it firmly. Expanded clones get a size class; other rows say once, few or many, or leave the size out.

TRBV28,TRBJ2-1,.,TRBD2,TGTGCCAGCAGTTCGTTACTAGCGATTAAAGGCAATGAGCAGTTCTTC,CASSSLLAIKGNEQFF
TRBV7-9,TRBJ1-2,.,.,TGTGCCAGCAGCTTACAGGGGCCGCAGGGCTACACCTTC,CASSLQGPQGYTF
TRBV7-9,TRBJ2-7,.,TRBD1,TGTGCCAGCAGCTTCCGGGACAGGGGCTCCTACGAGCAGTACTTC,CASSFRDRGSYEQYF
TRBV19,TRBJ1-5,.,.,TGTGCCAGTAGTATCTGGAAGGGGCAGGGCAATCAGCCCCAGCATTTT,CASSIWKGQGNQPQHF
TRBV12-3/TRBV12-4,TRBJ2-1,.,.,TGTGCCAGCAGTTTCGTAACGGATGAGCAGTTCTTC,CASSFVTDEQFF
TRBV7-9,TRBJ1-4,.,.,TGTGCCAGCAGCCTCTCAGGGTCTGGTGAAAAACTGTTTTTT,CASSLSGSGEKLFF
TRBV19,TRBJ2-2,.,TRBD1,TGTGCCAGTAGTATAGAAGGACAGGGGATCGGGGAGCTGTTTTTT,CASSIEGQGIGELFF
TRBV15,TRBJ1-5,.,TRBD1,TGTGCCACCAGCTGGACAGGGATCCAGCCCCAGCATTTT,CATSWTGIQPQHF
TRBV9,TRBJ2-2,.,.,TGTGCCAGCAGCGTAGCAGGGGACCTCACCGGGGAGCTGTTTTTT,CASSVAGDLTGELFF
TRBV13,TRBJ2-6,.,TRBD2,TGCGCCAGCGCCGGGGGGGGTGACTTTGGAGCTGGGGCCAACGTCCTGACTTTC,CASAGGGDFGAGANVLTF
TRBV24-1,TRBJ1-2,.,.,TGTGCCACCAGTGACAGGGGACAAGAGGGCTACACCTTC,CATSDRGQEGYTF
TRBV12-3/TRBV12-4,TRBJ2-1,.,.,TGTGCCAGCAGCCGAGGGGGGGGTGAGCAGTTCTTC,CASSRGGGEQFF
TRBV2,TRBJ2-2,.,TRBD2,TGTGCCAGCAGCTCGAAGCGGGCGGGAGGGTCCACCGGGGAGCTGTTTTTT,CASSSKRAGGSTGELFF
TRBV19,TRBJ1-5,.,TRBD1,TGTGCCAGTGGAGCCGGGGACAGGGTTCAGCCCCAGCATTTT,CASGAGDRVQPQHF
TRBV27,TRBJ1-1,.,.,TGTGCCAGCAGGCCAGACAGCACTAACACTGAAGCTTTCTTT,CASRPDSTNTEAFF
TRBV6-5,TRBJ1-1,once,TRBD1,TGTGCCAGCACCCCCGGACAGGGACGCACTGAAGCTTTCTTT,CASTPGQGRTEAFF
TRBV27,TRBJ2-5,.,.,TGTGCCAGCAGTTACCCCATAGTAGAGACCCAGTACTTC,CASSYPIVETQYF
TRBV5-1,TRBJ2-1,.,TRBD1,TGCGCCAGCAGCGTGCCGGGACAGGGGGCAGGACTTTCAAATCTCGGTGAGCAGTTCTTC,CASSVPGQGAGLSNLGEQFF
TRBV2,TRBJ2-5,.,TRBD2,TGTGCCAGGCGGGGGGACGGGGAGACCCAGTACTTC,CARRGDGETQYF
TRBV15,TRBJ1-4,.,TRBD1,TGTGCCACCAGCAGGGGAGGGGGACAGGGATATGAAAAACTGTTTTTT,CATSRGGGQGYEKLFF
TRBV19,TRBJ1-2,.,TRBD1,TGTGCCAGTCGCAGGGGGCAAATAGATGGCTACACCTTC,CASRRGQIDGYTF
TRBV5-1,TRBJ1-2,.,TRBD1,TGCGCCAGCAGCGTCCCGGGACAGGGGAATGGCTACACCTTC,CASSVPGQGNGYTF
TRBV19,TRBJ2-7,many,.,TGTGCCAGCACCACCACAGGAGGGCCGACCTACGAGCAGTACTTC,CASTTTGGPTYEQYF
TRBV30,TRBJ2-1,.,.,TGTGCCTGGAGTGTACTGAGCGGCTCCTACAATGAGCAGTTCTTC,CAWSVLSGSYNEQFF
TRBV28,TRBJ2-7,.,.,TGTGCCAGCAGCTCTAGCCAGGGGACCGAGCAGTACTTC,CASSSSQGTEQYF
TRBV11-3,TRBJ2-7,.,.,TGTGCCAGCAGCTTAGACGGACAAATTAGTTCTGAGCAGTACTTC,CASSLDGQISSEQYF
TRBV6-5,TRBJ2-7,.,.,TGTGCCAGCAGATTGGGACTTCTGCAGTACTTC,CASRLGLLQYF
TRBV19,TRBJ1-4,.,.,TGTGCCAGTAGTAGGGGGGTCGCCTCTTCTGCAACTAATGAAAAACTGTTTTTT,CASSRGVASSATNEKLFF